This TCR beta chain was sequenced in a study of blood T cell repertoires in COVID-19. Overall study: Researchers got acute and convalescent COVID-19 samples from the United States, Italy and Spain. Sources were T cells, B-cell-depleted T cells, or PBMCs; the material itself was cDNA or gDNA.

Methods used by the authors: Cell counts per sample came from amplifying reference gene primers. Libraries were prepared by immunoSEQ multiplex PCR; TCRdb keeps only in-frame clonotypes and omits some of them. The V and J calls and the clone size are those of that table, but D and trimming were determined from the DNA. The profile covers tens of thousands of clones, with over 65% appearing a single time and around 21% taken by the ten largest. The CDR3 has 16 residues. J lost 1 base, V lost 0 bases, and 4 bases had no gene match. The V gene's germline CDR1 is SGDLS and CDR2 YYNGEE. This chain connects TRBV9 to TRBJ2-3, with 8 bases matching TRBD2. This receptor was taken from a human donor in a cohort sampled during active or convalescent COVID-19. Sequenced sample: peripheral blood. CDR3 nucleotide sequence: TGTGCCAGCAGCGTAGCTCCAGCGGGGGGCACAGATACGCAGTATTTT. This translates into CASSVAPAGGTDTQYF.